These 21 T cell receptor beta chains share one sample of origin, sequenced in a study of cytomegalovirus exposure and HLA in healthy donors. TCRdb keeps only in-frame clones here, not all; method: immunoSEQ multiplex PCR. Among 60,000 to 90,000 clones listed, around 94% were seen once. The sequencing input was PBMCs. These receptors came from a woman between 18 and 29 years old in good health and CMV-seronegative.

The V call is TRBV9, the J call TRBJ2-2; D is perhaps TRBD1 (6 bases). The CDR3 spans 13 residues. Trimming left V 4 bases short and J 7 bases short, with 11 bases between. CDR1 is SGDLS and CDR2 is YYNGEE in the germline V gene. CDR3: CASSPRGIGELFF. In DNA, the CDR3 is TGTGCCAGCAGCCCCAGGGGTATCGGGGAGCTGTTTTTT.

The table lists this clone with a count of one. The chain links TRBV6-4 to TRBJ2-4; 12 positions match TRBD2. After removal of 3 bases from V and 9 bases from J, the junction contained 6 bases not matched to a gene. Germline V lookup: CDR1 MRHNA, CDR2 SNTAGT. The CDR3 covers 15 residues. CDR3 bases: TGTGCCAGCAGTGATTCCACTAGCGGGGGGTCCATTCAGTACTTC. It translates to CASSDSTSGGSIQYF.

A single count supports this clone. The CDR3 region is CASSLGTGDGYTF. Written as DNA, the CDR3 is TGTGCCAGCAGCTTAGGGACAGGGGATGGCTACACCTTC. This sequence joins TRBV7-9 and TRBJ1-2; 9 nucleotides align to TRBD1. The CDR3 length is 13 residues. Germline V CDR1 and CDR2: SEHNR, FQNEAQ (reference sequence). Trimming took 1 base from V and 6 from J; bases not matched to a gene: 0.

The genes are TRBV5-1 and TRBJ1-2; perhaps TRBD1 as D (6 bases). V was trimmed by 4 bases and J by 4 bases, leaving 17 bases between them. Germline values: CDR1 SGHRS, CDR2 YFSETQ. CDR3 length: 15 amino acids. The CDR3 DNA reads as TGCGCCAGCAGCCCCTCAACAGGGCTTCCCTATGGCTACACCTTC. Its protein product is CASSPSTGLPYGYTF.

V and J are TRBV19 and TRBJ2-7; 8 nucleotides line up with TRBD1. This CDR3 comprises 15 residues. Germline V gives CDR1 LNHDA, CDR2 SQIVND (reference sequence). Trimming cost V 4 bases and J 3 bases; bases outside gene matches: 8. In DNA, the CDR3 is TGTGCCAGTAGTACCTCTTGGACAGGGCGCTACGAGCAGTACTTC. Translated: CASSTSWTGRYEQYF.

The chain joins TRBV7-9 to TRBJ2-5; 15 positions match TRBD2. Germline CDR1 reads SEHNR; CDR2 reads FQNEAQ (reference sequence). Trimming took 5 bases from V and 1 from J; bases not matched to a gene: 8. This CDR3 has 18 amino acids. The CDR3 region is CASSQGLAGGPSQETQYF. In DNA form, the CDR3 reads TGTGCCAGCAGCCAAGGACTAGCGGGGGGGCCCTCCCAAGAGACCCAGTACTTC.

This clone came up a few times. The chain has TRBV28 and TRBJ1-2, with a tentative D call TRBD1 (5 bases). The CDR3 contains 15 residues. Germline V gene lookup returns CDR1 MDHEN and CDR2 SYDVKM. V was shortened by 10 bases and J by 8 bases, with 26 bases between the two germline ends. Here the CDR3 DNA reads TGTGCCACCGGGAGTCTGTTCAATGGGGCTCTGGGCTACACCTTC. Translated: CATGSLFNGALGYTF.

The rearrangement links TRBV19 to TRBJ2-7, with 8 bases aligning to TRBD1. Germline V gene data show CDR1 as LNHDA and CDR2 as SQIVND (reference sequence). This CDR3 spans 14 amino acids. The trim removed 6 bases at V and 6 bases at J, leaving 10 bases unmatched. The CDR3 sequence is CASSADRVGSEQYF. CDR3 sequence (DNA): TGTGCCAGTAGCGCGGACAGGGTAGGTTCCGAGCAGTACTTC. Filled out from reference TRBV19 and TRBJ2-7, the complete variable domain reads DGGITQSPKYLFRKEGQNVTLSCEQNLNHDAMYWYRQDPGQGLRLIYYSQIVNDFQKGDIAEGYSVSREKKESFPLTVTSAQKNPTAFYLCASSADRVGSEQYFGPGTRLTVT.

The rearrangement uses TRBV11-3 and TRBJ2-7, with a weak D call TRBD1 (7 bases). Germline CDR1 reads SGHNT; CDR2 reads YENEEA. Trimming cost V 3 bases and J 0 bases, with 15 bases left between them. The CDR3 is made up of 16 amino acids. CDR3 DNA: TGTGCCAGCAGCTTTAGGAGGGGGGACAGCTCCTACGAGCAGTACTTC. Its translation is CASSFRRGDSSYEQYF.

This chain uses TRBV9 with TRBJ2-2, with D unresolved. CDR3 length: 16 residues. Germline V CDR1 and CDR2: SGDLS, YYNGEE. With 4 bases removed from V and 3 bases from J, the gap between germline ends came to 16 bases. The CDR3 DNA reads as TGTGCCAGCAGCCCCGCCCCCCAGTTGGACACCGGGGAGCTGTTTTTT. This gives the protein CASSPAPQLDTGELFF.

This chain joins TRBV30 and TRBJ1-4; maybe TRBD1 (6 bases). The CDR3 runs 13 residues. Deletions cut 1 base from V and 8 bases from J, with 11 bases between. Germline lookup yields CDR1 GTSNPN and CDR2 SVGIG (reference sequence). CDR3 protein: CAWSGQGWEKLFF. CDR3 DNA sequence: TGTGCCTGGAGTGGGCAGGGGTGGGAAAAACTGTTTTTT.

The chain uses TRBV6-5 and TRBJ2-3; no clear D. V was shortened by 2 bases and J by 2 bases, with 5 bases between the two germline ends. Germline lookup yields CDR1 MNHEY and CDR2 SVGAGI. The CDR3 is 13 amino acids. In nucleotides, the CDR3 is TGTGCCAGCAGTTACGACACCACAGATACGCAGTATTTT. Encoded protein: CASSYDTTDTQYF.

The CDR3 loop reads CSVSDSSYEQYF. The CDR3 DNA is TGCAGCGTGAGTGACAGCTCCTACGAGCAGTACTTC. This rearrangement joins TRBV29-1 to TRBJ2-7, with a possible D match to TRBD1 (5 bases). Germline CDR1 reads SQVTM; CDR2 reads ANQGSEA. Between the trimmed V and J ends, which lost 6 bases and 0 bases, there was a span of 9 bases. The CDR3 is made up of 12 amino acids.

This chain links TRBV7-2 with TRBJ2-7; 13 positions agree with TRBD2. This CDR3 has 14 residues. V shed 5 bases, J shed 13 bases, and the junction held 11 bases outside the gene matches. Looked up from germline, CDR1 is SGHTA and CDR2 is FQGNSA. The DNA of the CDR3 is TGTGCCAGCAGCCCAGGGACTAGCGGGGCCCTAGTATACTTC. Translated: CASSPGTSGALVYF.

The chain uses TRBV9 and TRBJ1-1; D not resolved. The germline gives CDR1 SGDLS, CDR2 YYNGEE. V was shortened by 4 bases and J by 4 bases, with 20 bases between the two germline ends. The CDR3 spans 16 residues. This CDR3 reads CASSPQGVHGGTEAFF. DNA of the CDR3: TGTGCCAGCAGCCCCCAAGGTGTGCACGGAGGCACTGAAGCTTTCTTT.

Here the CDR3 reads CASSLAGLTYEQYF. In nucleotides, the CDR3 is TGTGCCAGCAGCTTGGCCGGGTTGACCTACGAGCAGTACTTC. This rearrangement joins TRBV5-5 to TRBJ2-7; no definite D call. The V gene lost 0 bases and the J gene lost 2 bases, with 9 bases spanning the gap. Germline CDR1 SGHKS, CDR2 YYEKEE (reference sequence). This CDR3 spans 14 amino acids.

The chain links TRBV6-1 to TRBJ1-5; D is ambiguous. The germline CDR1 and CDR2 sequences are MNHNS and SASEGT. V was cut by 5 bases and J by 8 bases, with 10 bases left in between. The CDR3 has 12 residues. The CDR3: CASSRYLKPQHF. The CDR3 nucleotides are TGTGCCAGCAGTAGATACCTAAAGCCCCAGCATTTT.

The chain joins TRBV19 to TRBJ1-5; 7 bases are a match to TRBD1. The trim removed 6 bases at V and 6 bases at J, leaving 5 bases unmatched. The length of the CDR3 is 13 residues. The germline CDR1 and CDR2 sequences are LNHDA and SQIVND (reference sequence). CDR3 in amino acids: CASSPGQFQPQHF. The DNA for the CDR3 is TGTGCCAGTAGCCCGGGACAGTTTCAGCCCCAGCATTTT.

The V call is TRBV2, the J call TRBJ1-4; possible D gene TRBD1, 5 bases. With 2 bases removed from V and 3 bases from J, the gap between germline ends came to 16 bases. Germline CDR1 reads SNHLY; CDR2 reads FYNNEI. The CDR3 covers 17 residues. The CDR3 nucleotides read TGTGCCAGCAGTGAAAGGGGTGCCGGGTTTCCTAATGAAAAACTGTTTTTT. It is translated as CASSERGAGFPNEKLFF.

The V gene is TRBV2, the J gene TRBJ2-2, with 7 bases fitting TRBD1. The V segment lost 10 bases and the J segment 0 bases; nucleotides outside the gene matches: 8. CDR1 is SNHLY and CDR2 is FYNNEI in the germline V gene. This CDR3 spans 15 amino acids. CDR3 coding DNA: TGTGCCATCACAGGGGAATTAGCGAACACCGGGGAGCTGTTTTTT. Its translation is CAITGELANTGELFF.

This chain joins TRBV23-1 and TRBJ2-1; D is perhaps TRBD1 (6 bases). TRBV23-1 is an ORF; its function is uncertain. This CDR3 contains 13 residues. Trimming took off 4 bases at V and 16 bases at J, with 20 bases between the two ends. The CDR3: CASSPYPQGYCFF. CDR3 bases: TGCGCCAGCAGTCCTTACCCACAGGGCTATTGCTTCTTC.